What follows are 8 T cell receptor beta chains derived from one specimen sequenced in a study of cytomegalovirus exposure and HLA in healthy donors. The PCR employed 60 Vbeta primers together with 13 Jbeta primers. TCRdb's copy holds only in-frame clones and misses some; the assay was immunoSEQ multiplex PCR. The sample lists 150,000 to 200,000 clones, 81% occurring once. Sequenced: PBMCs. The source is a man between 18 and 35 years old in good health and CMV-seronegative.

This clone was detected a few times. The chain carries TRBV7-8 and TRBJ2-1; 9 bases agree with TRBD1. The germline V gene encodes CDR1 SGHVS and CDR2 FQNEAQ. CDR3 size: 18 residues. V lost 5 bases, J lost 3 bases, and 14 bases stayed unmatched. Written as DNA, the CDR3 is TGTGCCAGCAGCCCCCGGGACAGGGACCGGGCGGGCTACAATGAGCAGTTCTTC. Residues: CASSPRDRDRAGYNEQFF.

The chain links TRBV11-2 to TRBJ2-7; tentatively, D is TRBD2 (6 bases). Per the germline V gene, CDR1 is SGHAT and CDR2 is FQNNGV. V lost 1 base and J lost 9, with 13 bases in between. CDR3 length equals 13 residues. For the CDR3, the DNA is TGTGCCAGCAGCTTAGGGAGGGCAAATGGGCAGTACTTC. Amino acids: CASSLGRANGQYF.

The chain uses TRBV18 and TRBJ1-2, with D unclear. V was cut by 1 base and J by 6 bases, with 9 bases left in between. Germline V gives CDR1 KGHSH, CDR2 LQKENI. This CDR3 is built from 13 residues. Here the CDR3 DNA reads TGTGCCAGCTCACCACAGGGAGGAGATGGCTACACCTTC. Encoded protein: CASSPQGGDGYTF.

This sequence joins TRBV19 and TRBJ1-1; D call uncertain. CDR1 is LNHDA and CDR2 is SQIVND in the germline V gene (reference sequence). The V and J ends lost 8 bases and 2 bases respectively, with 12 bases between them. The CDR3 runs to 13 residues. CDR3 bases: TGTGCCAGTTTTAATCTAGGTAACACTGAAGCTTTCTTT. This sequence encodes CASFNLGNTEAFF.

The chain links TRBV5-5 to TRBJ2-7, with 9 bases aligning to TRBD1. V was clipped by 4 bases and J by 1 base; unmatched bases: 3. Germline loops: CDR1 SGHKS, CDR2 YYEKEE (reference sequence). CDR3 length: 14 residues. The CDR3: CASSRDRDSYEQYF. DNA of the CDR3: TGTGCCAGCAGCCGGGACAGGGATTCCTACGAGCAGTACTTC.

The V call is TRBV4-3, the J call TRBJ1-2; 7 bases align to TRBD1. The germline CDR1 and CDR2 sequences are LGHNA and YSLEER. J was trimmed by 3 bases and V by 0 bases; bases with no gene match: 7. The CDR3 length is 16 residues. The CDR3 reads CASSQDVNRGDYGYTF. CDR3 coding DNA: TGCGCCAGCAGCCAAGATGTTAACAGGGGAGACTATGGCTACACCTTC.

This CDR3 reads CSVAGVMNTEAFF. In DNA form, the CDR3 reads TGCAGCGTTGCAGGGGTGATGAACACTGAAGCTTTCTTT. V gene TRBV29-1 combines with J gene TRBJ1-1, with D possibly matching TRBD1 (6 bases). V dropped 4 bases and J dropped 0 bases, with 9 bases sitting between them. The germline V gene encodes CDR1 SQVTM and CDR2 ANQGSEA. The CDR3 loop spans 13 amino acids.

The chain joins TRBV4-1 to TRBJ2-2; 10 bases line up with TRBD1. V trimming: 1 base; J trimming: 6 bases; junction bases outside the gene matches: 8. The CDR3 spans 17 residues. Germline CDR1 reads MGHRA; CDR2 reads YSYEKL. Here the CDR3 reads CASSQAPGQGWAGELFF. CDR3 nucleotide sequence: TGCGCCAGCAGCCAAGCCCCGGGACAGGGGTGGGCCGGGGAGCTGTTTTTT.